This T cell receptor (beta chain) was documented in a study of T cell repertoires in cytomegalovirus infection. The wider study: Through public TCR beta signatures, both CMV infection and matching HLA type were indicated.

Overall study results and limits: Predominance within the ex vivo response was attributable to HLA-C-restricted CMV-specific TCR beta clonotypes. Pooled public TCR beta family frequency picked out CMV carriers with the relevant HLA.

CDR3 size: 13 residues. V was trimmed by 2 bases and J by 3 bases, leaving 7 bases between them. CDR1 is LNHNV, CDR2 YYDKDF, per germline (reference sequence). About this clonotype itself: Its antigen is not identified.

TCRdb recomputed calls from the reads with MiXCR, one row per CDR3 protein. The table shows nearly 450,000 distinct CDR3 sequences, with roughly 30% occurring only once. The receptor was derived from a human donor in good health (CMV status not recorded). Some clones in this sample may be carry-over from other donors' samples. This chain links TRBV15 with TRBJ1-1, with D unclear. Sequenced input: PBMCs. CDR3 residues: CATSRQLDTEAFF. CDR3 sequence (DNA): TGTGCCACCAGCAGACAGTTGGACACTGAAGCTTTCTTT.